Following are 4 T cell receptor beta chains from one sample sequenced in a study of beta chain features in type 1 diabetes. The study reverse transcribed the entire isolated RNA, so it sequenced expressed TCRB transcripts. TCRdb keeps only in-frame clones here, not all; method: immunoSEQ multiplex PCR. In the table there are around 240,000 clones, 9.6% of which are singletons. Sequencing was done on a sample of naive CD4+ T cells from blood. Receptors were obtained from a woman aged 18 to 35 in good health.

This clone was seen only a few times. The CDR3, as DNA: TGTGCCAGCAGCTTGGATGGCGGGAGCCCCACAGATACGCAGTATTTT. It specifies CASSLDGGSPTDTQYF. The chain combines TRBV5-4 with TRBJ2-3; 7 bases match TRBD2. Germline lookup yields CDR1 SGHNT and CDR2 YYREEE (reference sequence). J was trimmed by 2 bases and V by 0 bases; bases with no gene match: 6. This CDR3 spans 16 amino acids.

A few counts support this clone. V and J are TRBV5-1 and TRBJ2-1; 7 bases line up with TRBD2. This CDR3 is built from 15 residues. J lost 9 bases, V lost 0 bases, and 9 bases had no gene match. Germline V gene lookup returns CDR1 SGHRS and CDR2 YFSETQ. CDR3 DNA sequence: TGCGCCAGCAGCTTGGGGGAGCGGGAAGGGCCTGAGCAGTTCTTC. Amino acid sequence: CASSLGEREGPEQFF. Full variable domain (rest looked up from reference TRBV5-1 and TRBJ2-1): KAGVTQTPRYLIKTRGQQVTLSCSPISGHRSVSWYQQTPGQGLQFLFEYFSETQRNKGNFPGRFSGRQFSNSRSEMNVSTLELGDSALYLCASSLGEREGPEQFFGPGTRLTVL.

The genes are TRBV19 and TRBJ1-3; D not resolved. From germline, CDR1 is LNHDA and CDR2 SQIVND (reference sequence). The length of the CDR3 is 15 residues. V was cut by 0 bases and J by 0 bases, with 6 bases left in between. CDR3 residues: CASSIEASSGNTIYF. CDR3 nucleotide sequence: TGTGCCAGTAGTATAGAGGCCAGCTCTGGAAACACCATATATTTT.

The chain has TRBV5-6 and TRBJ2-3, with D unresolved. The CDR3 covers 14 residues. Trimming took 4 bases from V and 4 from J, leaving 13 bases between them. CDR1 is SGHDT, CDR2 YYEEEE, per germline. CDR3 amino acids: CASSLPSTPDTQYF. Written as DNA, the CDR3 is TGTGCCAGCAGCCTCCCGTCTACTCCAGATACGCAGTATTTT.